This T cell receptor (beta chain) is drawn from a study of blood T cell repertoires in COVID-19. Study in general: COVID-19 samples collected from the United States, Italy and Spain covered acute and convalescent phases. Nucleic acid was either cDNA or gDNA, and it came from T cells, B-cell-depleted T cells, or PBMCs.

In the original workflow: Nucleated cell counts were estimated from reference gene primer amplification. Generated by immunoSEQ multiplex PCR, the TCRdb table keeps only in-frame clones and is missing some. V, J and clone size are taken as reported in that table, and D and trimming were inferred from the DNA itself. Of 150,000 to 200,000 clones detected, around nine tenths appear once; the ten largest clones hold roughly 2.2%. V was clipped by 4 bases and J by 3 bases, with 13 bases between them. The CDR3 sequence is 14 residues long. The germline gives CDR1 SGHRS, CDR2 YFSETQ. Sequencing was done on a sample of peripheral blood. The clonotype comes from a man between 65 and 85 years old with active or convalescent COVID-19. V usage is TRBV5-1 and J usage is TRBJ1-2; D is uncertain. The CDR3 spells CASSPGGDYYGYTF. The CDR3 nucleotides read TGCGCCAGCAGCCCCGGCGGGGATTACTATGGCTACACCTTC.